This T cell receptor beta chain originates from a study of blood T cell repertoires in COVID-19. Trimming took 4 bases from V and 5 from J; bases not matched to a gene: 13. Germline V gene data show CDR1 as LGHNA and CDR2 as YSLEER. The CDR3 spans 17 residues. Per the study methods: For nucleated cells, counts were estimated from reference gene primer amplification. Clones were sequenced by immunoSEQ multiplex PCR, and TCRdb holds only the in-frame ones, with some missing. D and trimming come from the DNA, and the V and J calls and clone size come from that table. The repertoire holds roughly 110,000 clones, with around nine tenths as singletons.

Sequenced input: peripheral blood. The sequence came from a woman in her seventies who had recovered from COVID-19. This chain connects TRBV4-3 to TRBJ2-1; 8 bases fit TRBD1. CDR3 sequence: CASSRWAGTGSHNEQFF. The CDR3 nucleotides are TGCGCCAGCAGCCGATGGGCCGGGACAGGTTCCCACAATGAGCAGTTCTTC.